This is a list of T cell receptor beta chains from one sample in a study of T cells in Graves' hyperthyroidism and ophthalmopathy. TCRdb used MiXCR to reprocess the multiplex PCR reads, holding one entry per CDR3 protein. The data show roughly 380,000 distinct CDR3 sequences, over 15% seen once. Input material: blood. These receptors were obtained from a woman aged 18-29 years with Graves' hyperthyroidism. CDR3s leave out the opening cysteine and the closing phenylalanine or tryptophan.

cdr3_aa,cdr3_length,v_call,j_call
ASSLLRTGKGEQY,13,TRBV7-2,TRBJ2-7
ASSLAGGGTEAF,12,TRBV5-1,TRBJ1-1
ASTLGGQATDTQY,13,TRBV12-3/TRBV12-4,TRBJ2-3
ASSTYRGDYGYT,12,TRBV7-2,TRBJ1-2
ASSMGTEAF,9,TRBV6-2/TRBV6-3,TRBJ1-1
ASSEVGTGNTGELF,14,TRBV6-1,TRBJ2-2
ASSRRLGGQGAAYEQY,16,TRBV13,TRBJ2-7
ASRRGDGYT,9,TRBV6-1,TRBJ1-2
SASEGAGGYT,10,TRBV20-1,TRBJ1-2
ASSRQLGNTIY,11,TRBV5-1,TRBJ1-3
SGWGQGEAF,9,TRBV29-1,TRBJ1-1
ASSLKQARDTEAF,13,TRBV5-1,TRBJ1-1
ASSLGDRAFANYGYT,15,TRBV3-1,TRBJ1-2
ASSFSSSGTLPTEAF,15,TRBV5-1,TRBJ1-1
ASSLSAANTGELF,13,TRBV5-1,TRBJ2-2
SARSGPLFEQY,11,TRBV20-1,TRBJ2-7
ASSAERGLRSDTQY,14,TRBV28,TRBJ2-3
ASNFPGDETQY,11,TRBV28,TRBJ2-5
ASSFSLSGVSNTEAF,15,TRBV12-3/TRBV12-4,TRBJ1-1
ATLTRQGNGYT,11,TRBV18,TRBJ1-2
ASSQDSGGWTEAF,13,TRBV4-1,TRBJ1-1
ASSEAHPDRGYGYT,14,TRBV6-1,TRBJ1-2